One sample yielded the 30 T cell receptor beta chains listed below, sequenced in a study of shared clonotypes between healthy human individuals. Produced via immunoSEQ multiplex PCR; TCRdb's table is partial and in-frame only. In the table there are about 490,000 clones, 76% of which are singletons. The source material was PBMCs. These receptors all stem from a woman aged 35 to 49 in good health. Some clones in this sample may be carry-over from other donors' samples.

The J gene is TRBJ1-2, the V gene TRBV18; the match to TRBD1 covers 7 bases. The germline gives CDR1 KGHSH, CDR2 LQKENI. V lost 3 bases, J lost 4 bases, and 11 bases stayed unmatched. The CDR3 has 16 amino acids. The CDR3 nucleotides read TGTGCCAGCTCACCTCCGGTCGGACAGGATGGCTATGGCTACACCTTC. Protein product: CASSPPVGQDGYGYTF.

The chain uses TRBV5-1 and TRBJ1-4; TRBD1 is a possible D gene (5 bases). This CDR3 spans 16 amino acids. Trimming took 0 bases from V and 8 from J, leaving 17 bases between them. Germline-derived CDR1 and CDR2 are SGHRS and YFSETQ. CDR3 amino acids: CASSLAEGSAGEKLFF. Written as DNA, the CDR3 is TGCGCCAGCAGCTTGGCAGAAGGGAGCGCAGGGGAAAAACTGTTTTTT. The complete variable domain, with remaining parts taken from reference TRBV5-1 and TRBJ1-4, reads KAGVTQTPRYLIKTRGQQVTLSCSPISGHRSVSWYQQTPGQGLQFLFEYFSETQRNKGNFPGRFSGRQFSNSRSEMNVSTLELGDSALYLCASSLAEGSAGEKLFFGSGTQLSVL.

This clone was seen many times. The chain has TRBV7-9 and TRBJ2-2; D not resolved. Germline-derived CDR1 and CDR2 are SEHNR and FQNEAQ (reference sequence). This CDR3 has 14 residues. Trimming removed 4 bases at V and 2 bases at J, with 8 bases between. DNA of the CDR3: TGTGCCAGCAGCTACGACACAAACACCGGGGAGCTGTTTTTT. Its protein is CASSYDTNTGELFF.

The chain has TRBV19 and TRBJ1-1, with D possibly matching TRBD1 (6 bases). V lost 3 bases to trimming and J lost 1 base, with 12 bases between them. The CDR3 covers 15 residues. CDR1 LNHDA and CDR2 SQIVND come from the germline V gene (reference sequence). CDR3 sequence (DNA): TGTGCCAGTAGTATCCTACAGGGATGGAACACTGAAGCTTTCTTT. Amino acids: CASSILQGWNTEAFF.

This clone was observed a single time. The chain combines TRBV6-5 with TRBJ2-2; D unresolved. Trimming cost V 3 bases and J 7 bases, with 9 bases left between them. CDR3 length: 13 amino acids. Germline CDR1 and CDR2: MNHEY and SVGAGI. Here the CDR3 DNA reads TGTGCCAGCAGTTATCGAGGTCGCGGGGAGCTGTTTTTT. This translates into CASSYRGRGELFF.

The rearrangement joins TRBV5-5 to TRBJ2-5, with 7 bases identical to TRBD2. V trimming: 0 bases; J trimming: 4 bases; junction bases outside the gene matches: 3. Per germline, CDR1 SGHKS and CDR2 YYEKEE (reference sequence). CDR3 length equals 14 residues. Here the CDR3 DNA reads TGTGCCAGCAGCTTGGTGGGCGGGAGAGAGACCCAGTACTTC. Translated, it gives CASSLVGGRETQYF.

The chain combines TRBV27 with TRBJ2-6; D gene ambiguous. CDR1 is MNHEY, CDR2 SMNVEV, per germline (reference sequence). The CDR3 runs to 17 residues. Deletions cut 3 bases from V and 0 bases from J, with 12 bases between. CDR3 region: CASSFGQPSSGANVLTF. Written as DNA, the CDR3 is TGTGCCAGCAGTTTTGGTCAGCCCAGCTCTGGGGCCAACGTCCTGACTTTC.

Remarks on this clone: Just one base apart from a much larger clone, this may be a read error. J is TRBJ1-1 and V is TRBV14; D possibly corresponds to TRBD1 (6 bases). Germline V gene lookup returns CDR1 SGHDN and CDR2 FVKESK. The CDR3 extends over 13 amino acids. V lost 4 bases to trimming and J lost 1 base, with 7 bases between them. CDR3 nucleotides: TGTGCCAGCAGCCCGACAGGGAACACTGAAGCTTTCTTT. This encodes CASSPTGNTEAFF.

This chain connects TRBV6-5 to TRBJ1-2, with D possibly matching TRBD1 (6 bases). Germline CDR1 is MNHEY and CDR2 is SVGAGI. The CDR3 is 13 residues long. The ends were cut back, 11 bases at V and 4 bases at J, with 17 bases in the middle. Here the CDR3 DNA reads TGTGCCGCCTTGGGAGGGGGAGGCTATGGCTACACCTTC. Its protein is CAALGGGGYGYTF.

The chain links TRBV7-9 to TRBJ2-7, with a weak D call TRBD1 (6 bases). CDR1 SEHNR and CDR2 FQNEAQ come from the germline V gene (reference sequence). This CDR3 is built from 15 residues. V gave up 2 bases and J gave up 6 bases, with 17 bases separating them. In nucleotides, the CDR3 is TGTGCCAGCAGCTTAAGGGTCGGACAGACCTCCGAGCAGTACTTC. This sequence encodes CASSLRVGQTSEQYF.

This clone was seen just once. V usage is TRBV4-2 and J usage is TRBJ1-5; no clear D. From germline, CDR1 is LGHNA and CDR2 YNFKEQ. V lost 2 bases, J lost 2 bases, and 16 bases lay in between. This CDR3 spans 17 amino acids. The CDR3 reads CASSQRFGGSGNQPQHF. CDR3 sequence (DNA): TGTGCCAGCAGCCAAAGGTTCGGAGGGAGCGGCAATCAGCCCCAGCATTTT.

The chain carries TRBV9 and TRBJ2-7; 10 nucleotides line up with TRBD2. Trimming took 0 bases from V and 6 from J; bases not matched to a gene: 6. This CDR3 is 15 amino acids long. Germline assignment: CDR1 SGDLS and CDR2 YYNGEE. The CDR3 loop is CASSVGLAGVAEQYF. The CDR3 DNA follows: TGTGCCAGCAGCGTAGGGCTAGCGGGAGTTGCCGAGCAGTACTTC.

The chain joins TRBV28 to TRBJ2-3, with 7 bases that match TRBD1. The CDR3 length is 14 residues. J lost 7 bases, V lost 5 bases, and 9 bases had no gene match. Germline CDR1 is MDHEN and CDR2 is SYDVKM. The CDR3 is CASSPRTGMYTQYF. The CDR3 DNA reads TGTGCCAGCAGTCCACGGACAGGCATGTATACGCAGTATTTT.

This chain links TRBV4-3 with TRBJ2-7; D may be TRBD1 (5 bases). The V end was cut by 1 base, the J end by 2 bases, with 6 bases between. The CDR3 extends over 13 amino acids. Germline CDR1 LGHNA, CDR2 YSLEER. The CDR3 DNA follows: TGCGCCAGCAGCCAAGGACAGCCCTACGAGCAGTACTTC. Protein sequence: CASSQGQPYEQYF.

V gene TRBV28 combines with J gene TRBJ1-4; no clear D gene. Trimming removed 2 bases at V and 0 bases at J, with 7 bases between. Germline CDR1 is MDHEN and CDR2 is SYDVKM. This CDR3 spans 15 amino acids. This chain's CDR3 is CASSLGRATNEKLFF. The CDR3 DNA reads TGTGCCAGCAGTTTAGGTCGGGCAACTAATGAAAAACTGTTTTTT.

The chain combines TRBV14 with TRBJ2-1; D not certain. This CDR3 has 14 residues. Germline CDR1 and CDR2: SGHDN and FVKESK. Trimming removed 7 bases from V and 0 bases from J, with 10 bases in between. In DNA, the CDR3 is TGTGCCAGCAACGGGCGGAGCTCCTACAATGAGCAGTTCTTC. Residues: CASNGRSSYNEQFF.

This clone was detected ten times or more. Other DNA sequences in this specimen translate into the identical CDR3. The rearrangement uses TRBV30 and TRBJ2-6; 7 bases line up with TRBD1. Germline trimming cut 5 bases from V and 0 bases from J; bases unmatched to any gene: 4. The germline CDR1 and CDR2 sequences are GTSNPN and SVGIG (reference sequence). This CDR3 spans 15 amino acids. The CDR3 sequence is CAWGTDLSGANVLTF. The CDR3 DNA sequence: TGTGCCTGGGGGACAGACCTCTCTGGGGCCAACGTCCTGACTTTC.

The chain carries TRBV27 and TRBJ2-1; the D is unclear. This CDR3 comprises 16 residues. From germline, CDR1 is MNHEY and CDR2 SMNVEV (reference sequence). Deletions cut 6 bases from V and 12 bases from J, with 27 bases between. The CDR3 here is CASRSVGRWKTVGQFF. The CDR3 nucleotides read TGTGCCAGCAGGTCCGTGGGCCGTTGGAAGACCGTGGGGCAGTTCTTC.

This chain links TRBV29-1 with TRBJ1-3, with 9 bases fitting TRBD1. V trimming: 7 bases; J trimming: 2 bases; junction bases outside the gene matches: 9. The length of the CDR3 is 15 residues. Per the germline V gene, CDR1 is SQVTM and CDR2 is ANQGSEA. This CDR3 reads CSAALTGGAGNTIYF. The CDR3 bases are TGCAGCGCTGCCCTTACAGGGGGCGCTGGAAACACCATATATTTT.

The CDR3 loop reads CASRSDRGPYEQYF. In DNA form, the CDR3 reads TGTGCCAGCCGATCCGACCGGGGTCCCTACGAGCAGTACTTC. This chain joins TRBV2 and TRBJ2-7; a weak D match, TRBD2 (5 bases). This CDR3 region has 14 residues. Trimming cost V 8 bases and J 2 bases, with 16 bases left between them. Germline V gives CDR1 SNHLY, CDR2 FYNNEI.

The rearrangement uses TRBV7-5 and TRBJ2-7; TRBD1, the table's D call, lacks a check against the DNA. TRBV7-5 is a known pseudogene. This CDR3 comprises 14 residues. The CDR3 protein is CARSWTVYADEQYF. CDR3 DNA sequence: TGTGCCAGAAGCTGGACAGTGTATGCCGACGAGCAGTACTTC.

The CDR3 loop reads CASSSGQVYGYTF. The CDR3, as DNA: TGTGCCAGCAGTTCGGGACAGGTCTATGGCTACACCTTC. This chain uses TRBV28 with TRBJ1-2; 8 nucleotides align to TRBD1. The germline V gene encodes CDR1 MDHEN and CDR2 SYDVKM. The CDR3 totals 13 residues. V shed 4 bases, J shed 4 bases, and the junction held 2 bases outside the gene matches.

In its sample, this clone was seen a few times. The V call is TRBV7-9, the J call TRBJ1-5; D gene uncertain. Deletions cut 10 bases from V and 0 bases from J, with 7 bases between. The CDR3 has 12 residues. Germline-derived CDR1 and CDR2 are SEHNR and FQNEAQ (reference sequence). The CDR3 DNA is TGTGCCACGTCAAATAGCAATCAGCCCCAGCATTTT. Translation gives CATSNSNQPQHF.

This chain uses TRBV5-4 with TRBJ1-3, with a weak D call TRBD1 (6 bases). V was clipped by 3 bases and J by 1 base, with 14 bases between them. CDR1 and CDR2 (germline): SGHNT, YYREEE (reference sequence). This CDR3 contains 16 residues. The CDR3 DNA reads TGTGCCAGCAGCTCGGACCTACAGGGTTCTGGAAACACCATATATTTT. The encoded protein is CASSSDLQGSGNTIYF. The complete variable domain, with remaining parts taken from reference TRBV5-4 and TRBJ1-3, reads ETGVTQSPTHLIKTRGQQVTLRCSSQSGHNTVSWYQQALGQGPQFIFQYYREEENGRGNFPPRFSGLQFPNYSSELNVNALELDDSALYLCASSSDLQGSGNTIYFGEGSWLTVV.

This clone has only a few counts. The chain combines TRBV27 with TRBJ2-7; 9 bases align to TRBD1. V was clipped by 5 bases and J by 2 bases; unmatched bases: 4. Germline assignment: CDR1 MNHEY and CDR2 SMNVEV (reference sequence). This CDR3 spans 14 amino acids. CDR3 region: CASSAGQGTYEQYF. CDR3 in DNA: TGTGCCAGCAGTGCGGGACAGGGCACCTACGAGCAGTACTTC.

This rearrangement joins TRBV5-4 to TRBJ2-3, with D unresolved. This CDR3 spans 13 amino acids. Germline CDR1 and CDR2: SGHNT and YYREEE (reference sequence). V lost 7 bases and J lost 1, with 10 bases in between. The CDR3 region has the DNA TGTGCCAGCCGACCAGGCGGCACAGATACGCAGTATTTT. It codes for CASRPGGTDTQYF. The variable domain in full, completed from reference TRBV5-4 and TRBJ2-3, reads ETGVTQSPTHLIKTRGQQVTLRCSSQSGHNTVSWYQQALGQGPQFIFQYYREEENGRGNFPPRFSGLQFPNYSSELNVNALELDDSALYLCASRPGGTDTQYFGPGTRLTVL.

The chain recombines TRBV18 with TRBJ2-1; either TRBD1 or TRBD2 may fit D (5 bases each). Trimming removed 0 bases at V and 11 bases at J, with 17 bases between. There are 15 residues in the CDR3. Germline CDR1 and CDR2: KGHSH and LQKENI. Written as DNA, the CDR3 is TGTGCCAGCTCACCACCCGACGCCATTCGGGGACAGCAGTTCTTC. Translated, it gives CASSPPDAIRGQQFF.

The chain links TRBV2 to TRBJ2-7; unclear D gene. This CDR3 is built from 13 residues. V was trimmed by 7 bases and J by 4 bases, leaving 14 bases between them. CDR1 and CDR2 (germline): SNHLY, FYNNEI. For the CDR3, the DNA is TGTGCCAGCACCGGCGCTCTGGGTTACGAGCAGTACTTC. As protein: CASTGALGYEQYF. The whole variable domain, filled in from reference TRBV2 and TRBJ2-7, reads EPEVTQTPSHQVTQMGQEVILRCVPISNHLYFYWYRQILGQKVEFLVSFYNNEISEKSEIFDDQFSVERPDGSNFTLKIRSTKLEDSAMYFCASTGALGYEQYFGPGTRLTVT.

The chain uses TRBV15 and TRBJ2-5, with TRBD1 matching over 9 bases. Germline CDR1 and CDR2: LNHNV and YYDKDF (reference sequence). The CDR3 is 15 residues long. J gave up 0 bases and V 5 bases, and 4 bases lay outside the gene matches. The CDR3 sequence is CATSPGQGNQETQYF. The CDR3 region has the DNA TGTGCCACCAGCCCCGGACAGGGGAACCAAGAGACCCAGTACTTC.

This sequence joins TRBV10-3 and TRBJ2-1; 7 nucleotides agree with TRBD2. The CDR3 is 15 amino acids. Germline V gene data show CDR1 as ENHRY and CDR2 as SYGVKD. V shed 0 bases, J shed 8 bases, and the junction held 7 bases outside the gene matches. The CDR3 is CAISESVGRGDEQFF. In DNA, the CDR3 is TGTGCCATCAGTGAGTCGGTGGGGAGGGGCGATGAGCAGTTCTTC.